The subject of this entry is one T cell receptor beta chain. Its antigen remains unknown. The data derive from a study of OX40 agonist ivuxolimab in advanced cancers. Turning to the study itself: With a range of roughly 20 to 80, age averaged approximately 64 years, and 65% to 90% were male. Findings and caveats of the study: CD4+ and CD8+ T cells in blood underwent clonal expansion by week 6 at 0.1 to 3.0 mg/kg. Certain nonresponders additionally had low normalized T-cell clonal expansion. Relative to CD4+, CD8+ T cells held more expanded clones on average.

Trimming shortened V by 3 bases and J by 3 bases, and 14 bases separated the two germline ends. The CDR3 consists of 15 residues. Germline V gives CDR1 MNHNS, CDR2 SASEGT. The repertoire was sequenced with immunoSEQ multiplex PCR; TCRdb's copy has only in-frame clones and lacks some. The data show about 34,000 clones, about 90% seen once. The V and J genes are TRBV6-1 and TRBJ1-1; D remains unclear. This sequence was found in an adult with an advanced solid tumor such as melanoma, head and neck, liver or kidney cancer. This sample comprised CD4+ or CD8+ T cells sorted from blood, obtained in a trial of the OX40 agonist ivuxolimab. CDR3 coding DNA: TGTGCCAGCAGTGATGCCGGGTCAAAGGACACTGAAGCTTTCTTT. This sequence encodes CASSDAGSKDTEAFF.